The 4 T cell receptor beta chains listed next were all sequenced from one sample in a study of cytomegalovirus exposure and HLA in healthy donors (dated by TCRdb to 2015 to 2018). Receptor amplification or capture employed the immunoSEQ multiplex PCR assay. A mixture of 60 forward primers for TCR Vbeta segments and 13 reverse primers for TCR Jbeta segments was used in the multiplex PCR. TCRdb holds this immuneACCESS table with in-frame rearrangements only. Some clones are missing; in checked studies, unresolved V genes explain under half, and the rest has no known cause. For this sample there are 150,000 to 200,000 clones; around four fifths appear just once. In total, the top ten clones hold roughly 3% of the sample. Sequencing was done on a sample of PBMCs. Every receptor here comes from a female donor in good health and CMV-seronegative.

This chain links TRBV7-9 with TRBJ2-7, with 7 positions matching TRBD1. V trimming: 5 bases; J trimming: 7 bases; junction bases outside the gene matches: 5. The CDR3 spans 12 residues. CDR1 and CDR2 (germline): SEHNR, FQNEAQ (reference sequence). The CDR3 reads CASSPLQGEQYF. CDR3 nucleotide sequence: TGTGCCAGCAGCCCATTACAGGGGGAGCAGTACTTC.

On this clone: Other nucleotide sequences from this sample produce the same CDR3. The chain links TRBV30 to TRBJ2-3, with a weak D call TRBD2 (5 bases). From germline, CDR1 is GTSNPN and CDR2 SVGIG (reference sequence). The V and J ends lost 0 bases and 5 bases respectively, with 9 bases between them. CDR3 size: 13 residues. This chain's CDR3 is CAWSVRERDTQYF. CDR3 nucleotides: TGTGCCTGGAGTGTCCGGGAAAGAGATACGCAGTATTTT.

V is TRBV7-7 and J is TRBJ2-5; 11 nucleotides line up with TRBD2. The CDR3 runs 15 residues. V gave up 1 base and J gave up 5 bases; unmatched junction bases: 3. Germline V gene sequence: CDR1 SSHAT, CDR2 FNYEAQ (reference sequence). DNA for the CDR3: TGTGCCAGCAGCTTAGGGGCTAGCGGGGGGGAGACCCAGTACTTC. Translated: CASSLGASGGETQYF.

The chain combines TRBV19 with TRBJ1-5; 10 bases line up with TRBD1. There are 12 residues in the CDR3. V was pared by 6 bases and J by 11 bases, with 4 bases of the junction left unmatched. The V gene's germline CDR1 is LNHDA and CDR2 SQIVND (reference sequence). The CDR3: CASRWTGGTQHF. CDR3 DNA sequence: TGTGCCAGTAGGTGGACAGGGGGTACCCAGCATTTT.